Described below is a single TCR beta chain sequence and its context. No antigen is known for it. This sample was taken from a study of cytomegalovirus exposure and HLA in healthy donors. Study overall: Of around 400 genotyped donors, roughly 81% grouped in the Caucasian-associated ancestry cluster. Study-wide points: Follow-up analysis found HLA locus-dependent TCR association rates, highest for DRB1 and lowest for HLA-C.

CDR3 length: 13 residues. The ends were cut back, 0 bases at V and 5 bases at J, with 8 bases in the middle. Germline V CDR1 and CDR2: SGHDT, YYEEEE. Vbeta (60) and Jbeta (13) primers were used in the PCR. Libraries were prepared by immunoSEQ multiplex PCR; TCRdb keeps only in-frame clonotypes and omits some of them. The sample totals approximately 110,000 clones. The clonotype comes from a man younger than 35 in good health and CMV-seronegative. V gene TRBV5-6 combines with J gene TRBJ1-1, with a weak D call TRBD1 (5 bases). The material sequenced was PBMCs. CDR3 sequence: CASSLAPGTEAFF. The CDR3 DNA follows: TGTGCCAGCAGCTTGGCCCCAGGGACTGAAGCTTTCTTT.